This T cell receptor beta chain was identified in a study of blood T cell repertoires in COVID-19. Study background: Sites in the United States, Italy and Spain provided acute and convalescent COVID-19 samples.

The method was immunoSEQ multiplex PCR; TCRdb's version includes in-frame clones alone and lacks a portion of them. The sample consists of under 50,000 clones, just under 70% of them appearing once. In germline, CDR1 is LGHDT, CDR2 YNNKEL (reference sequence). This CDR3 is built from 17 residues. Trimming shortened V by 4 bases and J by 1 base, and 17 bases separated the two germline ends. The receptor's source is an older man with acute or convalescent COVID-19. The chain uses TRBV3-1 (or the pseudogene TRBV3-2) and TRBJ2-1; tentatively, D is TRBD2 (5 bases). Sequenced sample: peripheral blood. CDR3 region: CASSPPGGLRSYNEQFF. The DNA of the CDR3 is TGTGCCAGCAGCCCCCCGGGCGGACTCCGATCCTACAATGAGCAGTTCTTC.